This passage covers 25 T cell receptor beta chains from one sample sequenced in a study of cytomegalovirus exposure and HLA in healthy donors. Data came from immunoSEQ multiplex PCR; TCRdb stores just in-frame clones and leaves some out. The sample consists of about 330,000 clones, roughly 90% of them appearing once. Sequencing was carried out using PBMCs. These receptor sequences come from a woman aged 18-30 years in good health and CMV-seronegative.

This sequence joins TRBV5-1 and TRBJ2-7; D is unclear. This CDR3 contains 16 residues. The V gene lost 0 bases and the J gene lost 1 base, with 14 bases spanning the gap. CDR1 and CDR2 (germline): SGHRS, YFSETQ. Here the CDR3 DNA reads TGCGCCAGCAGCTTGGGGCCCGAGACGCGGTCCTACGAGCAGTACTTC. This gives the protein CASSLGPETRSYEQYF.

The rearrangement uses TRBV29-1 and TRBJ2-1; 14 bases match TRBD2. J was trimmed by 12 bases and V by 7 bases; bases with no gene match: 23. Germline CDR1 is SQVTM and CDR2 is ANQGSEA. The CDR3 is made up of 18 amino acids. In DNA, the CDR3 is TGCAGCGGGGACTGGACTAGCGGGAGGCCCGGTAGGATCAGCGTGCAGTTCTTC. It is translated as CSGDWTSGRPGRISVQFF.

J is TRBJ2-7 and V is TRBV19, with D maybe TRBD2 (5 bases). V was clipped by 0 bases and J by 0 bases, with 9 bases between them. The CDR3 is 15 amino acids. Germline CDR1 and CDR2: LNHDA and SQIVND (reference sequence). The CDR3 coding sequence is TGTGCCAGTAGTATAGAGGGAGCGAGCTCCTACGAGCAGTACTTC. It yields the protein CASSIEGASSYEQYF.

The chain links TRBV5-1 to TRBJ2-3; D remains ambiguous. V lost 0 bases and J 3 bases, leaving 11 bases between the germline ends. The CDR3 is 15 amino acids. Germline V gene sequence: CDR1 SGHRS, CDR2 YFSETQ. The CDR3 coding sequence is TGCGCCAGCAGCTTGGGCGCTACCCGGACAGATACGCAGTATTTT. It translates to CASSLGATRTDTQYF.

This chain uses TRBV4-1 with TRBJ1-3, with unresolved D. Germline assignment: CDR1 MGHRA and CDR2 YSYEKL. This CDR3 spans 19 amino acids. V lost 1 base and J 2 bases, leaving 21 bases between the germline ends. In nucleotides, the CDR3 is TGCGCCAGCAGCCAAGCTCTTGGGAGGGCTTTACCTACTGGAAACACCATATATTTT. Amino acids: CASSQALGRALPTGNTIYF.

The V and J genes are TRBV18 and TRBJ2-1; D call uncertain. The CDR3 covers 12 residues. Trimming took 2 bases from V and 5 from J, leaving 4 bases between them. Looked up from germline, CDR1 is KGHSH and CDR2 is LQKENI. This CDR3 is CASSPGHNEQFF. The CDR3 DNA reads as TGTGCCAGCTCACCAGGCCACAATGAGCAGTTCTTC.

In its sample, this clone was seen once. The same CDR3 can be traced to other DNA sequences in this sample. V usage is TRBV9 and J usage is TRBJ2-3; 9 bases match TRBD2. V shed 1 base, J shed 0 bases, and the junction held 0 bases outside the gene matches. This CDR3 comprises 15 residues. The germline V gene encodes CDR1 SGDLS and CDR2 YYNGEE. The CDR3 protein is CASSVTSGSTDTQYF. The CDR3 nucleotides read TGTGCCAGCAGCGTAACTAGCGGGAGCACAGATACGCAGTATTTT.

This clone was found once. The chain recombines TRBV29-1 with TRBJ2-1; 8 positions agree with TRBD1. CDR1 and CDR2 from the germline V gene are SQVTM and ANQGSEA. V lost 0 bases and J lost 8; bases outside the gene matches: 6. This CDR3 has 14 residues. The CDR3 sequence is CSVEDPDREYEQFF. CDR3 bases: TGCAGCGTTGAAGATCCGGACAGGGAGTATGAGCAGTTCTTC.

The chain uses TRBV6-6 and TRBJ2-7, with 7 bases lining up with TRBD1. There are 12 residues in the CDR3. V was clipped by 7 bases and J by 1 base; unmatched bases: 1. Germline-derived CDR1 and CDR2 are MNHNY and SVGAGI (reference sequence). CDR3 bases: TGTGCCAGCAAGACAGGGTCCTACGAGCAGTACTTC. Amino acid sequence: CASKTGSYEQYF.

This clone was seen only a few times. V and J are TRBV6-1 and TRBJ1-2; no firm D call. The CDR3 spans 17 residues. Germline V gene data show CDR1 as MNHNS and CDR2 as SASEGT. Trimming cost V 2 bases and J 0 bases, with 16 bases left between them. The CDR3 DNA reads TGTGCCAGCAGTGAACGGGCTGGACTAGGTTCTAACTATGGCTACACCTTC. It yields the protein CASSERAGLGSNYGYTF.

The chain is built from TRBV27 and TRBJ2-1; 12 bases fit TRBD2. The CDR3 has 18 residues. Germline loops: CDR1 MNHEY, CDR2 SMNVEV (reference sequence). J lost 4 bases, V lost 7 bases, and 14 bases had no gene match. The CDR3 nucleotides are TGTGCCAGCAAACCCAACAAACTAGCGGGAGGAGTATACAATGAGCAGTTCTTC. Translated, it gives CASKPNKLAGGVYNEQFF.

The V call is TRBV6-5, the J call TRBJ1-5; 7 bases match TRBD1. Per the germline V gene, CDR1 is MNHEY and CDR2 is SVGAGI. The V gene end was trimmed by 6 bases and the J gene end by 0 bases; junction bases not matched to a gene: 5. The CDR3 length is 15 residues. CDR3 DNA sequence: TGTGCCAGCAGACAGACAGGGAATAGCAATCAGCCCCAGCATTTT. Its protein product is CASRQTGNSNQPQHF.

This clone occurred a few times. This sequence joins TRBV28 and TRBJ1-5; 8 nucleotides align to TRBD1. Germline-derived CDR1 and CDR2 are MDHEN and SYDVKM. V was clipped by 8 bases and J by 4 bases; unmatched bases: 7. The CDR3 runs to 14 residues. The CDR3 DNA follows: TGTGCCAGCCACCGGACAGGGTCAAATCAGCCCCAGCATTTT. It translates to CASHRTGSNQPQHF.

The chain recombines TRBV6-6 with TRBJ2-2; maybe TRBD2 (6 bases). The V end was cut by 6 bases, the J end by 8 bases, with 19 bases between. Germline values: CDR1 MNHNY, CDR2 SVGAGI (reference sequence). The CDR3 has 15 amino acids. The CDR3 DNA sequence: TGTGCCAGCAGCTCACTAGCCCAAACGGATGGGGAGCTGTTTTTT. It specifies CASSSLAQTDGELFF.

The rearrangement uses TRBV7-2 and TRBJ1-2; maybe TRBD1 (5 bases). V dropped 0 bases and J dropped 12 bases, with 17 bases sitting between them. This CDR3 is 14 amino acids long. Germline CDR1 is SGHTA and CDR2 is FQGNSA. CDR3 residues: CASSLARDGILDTF. CDR3 nucleotides: TGTGCCAGCAGCTTAGCGCGGGACGGAATTCTGGACACCTTC.

The CDR3 DNA is TGTGCCAGCAGCGTAAATGTCGGGGCAGATACGCAGTATTTT. Translating gives CASSVNVGADTQYF. The chain employs TRBV9 and TRBJ2-3; possibly TRBD2 for D (5 bases). Germline lookup yields CDR1 SGDLS and CDR2 YYNGEE. CDR3 length: 14 amino acids. Trimming took off 1 base at V and 4 bases at J, with 10 bases between the two ends.

This sequence joins TRBV5-1 and TRBJ2-7; tentatively, D is TRBD1 (6 bases). CDR1 is SGHRS and CDR2 is YFSETQ in the germline V gene. The CDR3 loop spans 13 amino acids. V gave up 3 bases and J gave up 2 bases, with 9 bases separating them. Here the CDR3 reads CASSSGTPYEQYF. In DNA form, the CDR3 reads TGCGCCAGCAGCTCCGGGACACCCTACGAGCAGTACTTC.

The chain employs TRBV19 and TRBJ1-2, with no clear D. This CDR3 is 15 amino acids long. Germline lookup yields CDR1 LNHDA and CDR2 SQIVND (reference sequence). V was shortened by 0 bases and J by 1 base, with 9 bases between the two germline ends. This CDR3 is CASSIESTYNYGYTF. The DNA of the CDR3 is TGTGCCAGTAGTATAGAAAGTACCTATAACTATGGCTACACCTTC.

This CDR3 is CASSLDRNEKLFF. In DNA, the CDR3 is TGTGCCAGCAGCTTAGACAGGAATGAAAAACTGTTTTTT. The rearrangement uses TRBV7-9 and TRBJ1-4; perhaps TRBD1 as D (5 bases). Germline loops: CDR1 SEHNR, CDR2 FQNEAQ (reference sequence). With 1 base removed from V and 5 bases from J, the gap between germline ends came to 5 bases. The length of the CDR3 is 13 residues. The variable domain in full, completed from reference TRBV7-9 and TRBJ1-4, reads DTGVSQNPRHKITKRGQNVTFRCDPISEHNRLYWYRQTLGQGPEFLTYFQNEAQLEKSRLLSDRFSAERPKGSFSTLEIQRTEQGDSAMYLCASSLDRNEKLFFGSGTQLSVL.

CDR3 DNA sequence: TGTGCCAGCAGTGCCTATACAGGACCCTCGGACTATGGCTACACCTTC. Translated: CASSAYTGPSDYGYTF. The V gene is TRBV28, the J gene TRBJ1-2; D possibly corresponds to TRBD1 (5 bases). The CDR3 is made up of 16 amino acids. CDR1 and CDR2 (germline): MDHEN, SYDVKM. V gave up 5 bases and J gave up 3 bases, with 19 bases separating them.

Concerning this clone itself: Other DNA sequences within the sample encode an identical CDR3. Written as DNA, the CDR3 is TGTGCCAGCAGCCCGCAGGGGAACACTGAAGCTTTCTTT. It encodes CASSPQGNTEAFF. The chain joins TRBV11-2 to TRBJ1-1; D is perhaps TRBD1 (5 bases). CDR1 is SGHAT, CDR2 FQNNGV, per germline. The CDR3 extends over 13 amino acids. Trimming cost V 5 bases and J 1 base, with 8 bases left between them.

The rearrangement links TRBV2 to TRBJ2-1, with TRBD1 matching 7 bases. The V segment lost 6 bases and the J segment 5 bases; nucleotides outside the gene matches: 7. The germline CDR1 and CDR2 sequences are SNHLY and FYNNEI. This CDR3 has 14 residues. DNA of the CDR3: TGTGCCAGCAGCCCTGGACAGGTAAACAATGAGCAGTTCTTC. It yields the protein CASSPGQVNNEQFF.

The chain carries TRBV4-1 and TRBJ2-1; TRBD2 agrees at 9 bases. The length of the CDR3 is 16 residues. With V trimmed by 1 base and J by 7 bases, 8 bases remained unmatched. CDR1 is MGHRA and CDR2 is YSYEKL in the germline V gene. The CDR3 nucleotides are TGCGCCAGCAGCCAAGTTCCGCGGGAGGGCCAGAATGAGCAGTTCTTC. It codes for CASSQVPREGQNEQFF.

Written as DNA, the CDR3 is TGTGCCAGCAGCGAGACTAGCGGGAGTAGGTCCTACAATGAGCAGTTCTTC. Translating gives CASSETSGSRSYNEQFF. The V gene is TRBV5-8, the J gene TRBJ2-1; 12 nucleotides align to TRBD2. Unmatched junction bases numbered 6, after V lost 4 bases and J lost 1 base. Germline CDR1 and CDR2: SGHTS and YDEGEE. CDR3 length equals 17 residues. The variable domain in full, completed from reference TRBV5-8 and TRBJ2-1, reads EAGVTQSPTHLIKTRGQQATLRCSPISGHTSVYWYQQALGLGLQFLLWYDEGEERNRGNFPPRFSGRQFPNYSSELNVNALELEDSALYLCASSETSGSRSYNEQFFGPGTRLTVL.

The chain has TRBV18 and TRBJ1-1; a possible D gene is TRBD1 (5 bases). The CDR3 has 15 amino acids. Germline CDR1 is KGHSH and CDR2 is LQKENI. Trimming left V 6 bases short and J 0 bases short, with 14 bases between. CDR3 coding DNA: TGTGCCAGCTCCCAAGGGGCAGGGATGAACACTGAAGCTTTCTTT. It codes for CASSQGAGMNTEAFF.